The 9 T cell receptor beta chains in this list originate from one sample, sequenced in a study of blood T cell repertoires in COVID-19. Libraries were prepared by immunoSEQ multiplex PCR; TCRdb keeps only in-frame clonotypes and omits some of them. The data show roughly 670,000 clones, about nine tenths seen once. The specimen sequenced was peripheral blood. These receptors all stem from a woman aged 18 to 35 with acute or convalescent COVID-19.

The V call is TRBV19, the J call TRBJ2-2, with 7 bases fitting TRBD1. This CDR3 has 15 amino acids. Germline trimming cut 5 bases from V and 8 bases from J; bases unmatched to any gene: 11. Germline V gene lookup returns CDR1 LNHDA and CDR2 SQIVND (reference sequence). This CDR3 is CASSPPGQQVGELFF. The CDR3 region has the DNA TGTGCCAGTAGTCCCCCGGGACAGCAAGTGGGGGAGCTGTTTTTT.

The rearrangement uses TRBV4-1 and TRBJ2-1, with 8 bases lining up with TRBD1. The J segment lost 5 bases and the V segment lost 1 base, leaving 4 bases of the junction unmatched. The CDR3 is 15 residues long. The germline V gene encodes CDR1 MGHRA and CDR2 YSYEKL. DNA of the CDR3: TGCGCCAGCAGCCAAGGCGGGACAGGAGACAATGAGCAGTTCTTC. Residues: CASSQGGTGDNEQFF.

The V and J genes are TRBV6-2 or TRBV6-3 and TRBJ2-6; TRBD1 agrees at 8 bases. Unmatched junction bases numbered 3, after V lost 2 bases and J lost 0 bases. CDR3 length: 17 amino acids. Germline CDR1 reads MNHEY; CDR2 reads SVGEGT. The CDR3 loop is CASSYQGALSGANVLTF. DNA for the CDR3: TGTGCCAGCAGTTACCAGGGGGCGCTCTCTGGGGCCAACGTCCTGACTTTC.

The CDR3 nucleotides are TGTGCCAGCAGCTTATCGGAAAGAGGCGAAACCTACGAGCAGTACTTC. As protein: CASSLSERGETYEQYF. This sequence joins TRBV7-9 and TRBJ2-7; D remains unclear. Germline V gives CDR1 SEHNR, CDR2 FQNEAQ (reference sequence). V lost 2 bases and J 2 bases, leaving 16 bases between the germline ends. The length of the CDR3 is 16 residues.

The rearrangement uses TRBV28 and TRBJ2-2; TRBD1 might be the D (6 bases). From germline, CDR1 is MDHEN and CDR2 SYDVKM. The CDR3 loop spans 14 amino acids. Trimming cost V 5 bases and J 5 bases, with 12 bases left between them. The CDR3 DNA is TGTGCCAGCAGTCCTCCAGGGGAAACCGGGGAGCTGTTTTTT. It yields the protein CASSPPGETGELFF.

A single count supports this clone. V is TRBV19 and J is TRBJ1-5; 9 bases fit TRBD1. The V segment lost 6 bases and the J segment 6 bases; nucleotides outside the gene matches: 12. Germline V lookup: CDR1 LNHDA, CDR2 SQIVND (reference sequence). The CDR3 loop spans 16 amino acids. The DNA of the CDR3 is TGTGCCAGTAGCGGACAGGGGAGGTATGTTTCTCAGCCCCAGCATTTT. It encodes CASSGQGRYVSQPQHF.

The CDR3 DNA reads TGTGCCAGTAGTGGGCAGGGTTATTCACCCCTCCACTTT. The encoded protein is CASSGQGYSPLHF. The genes are TRBV19 and TRBJ1-6; weak D call: TRBD1 (5 bases). V was shortened by 5 bases and J by 8 bases, with 10 bases between the two germline ends. CDR1 is LNHDA, CDR2 SQIVND, per germline (reference sequence). This CDR3 comprises 13 residues.

This clone appeared once. The CDR3 region has the DNA TGTGCCAGCAGCCCTGTCCCAGGTTTAGAGACCCAGTACTTC. This codes for CASSPVPGLETQYF. V usage is TRBV6-6 and J usage is TRBJ2-5; no clear D gene. This CDR3 spans 14 amino acids. The germline CDR1 and CDR2 sequences are MNHNY and SVGAGI (reference sequence). Between the trimmed V and J ends, which lost 6 bases and 4 bases, there was a span of 15 bases.

This rearrangement joins TRBV27 to TRBJ2-2; D gene unclear. Germline V lookup: CDR1 MNHEY, CDR2 SMNVEV (reference sequence). V was cut by 7 bases and J by 1 base, with 10 bases left in between. CDR3 length: 14 amino acids. CDR3 sequence: CASNIKQNTGELFF. As DNA, the CDR3 is TGTGCCAGCAACATAAAACAGAACACCGGGGAGCTGTTTTTT.